The clone carrying this T cell receptor (beta chain) was seen only a few times. As yet, its antigen is unknown. The data are from a study of T-cell memory formation after mild COVID-19. Across the whole study: The study found TCR clusters largely donor specific. Overall study findings and caveats: Contracting CD4+ clones were located mainly in CM and EM, and CD8+ clones in EMRA. In second-wave clones peaking day 37, SARS-CoV-2 specificity remained unconfirmed.

TCR alpha and TCR beta cDNA libraries with sample barcodes and UMIs came from 5'RACE using constant-segment primers. One entry per CDR3 protein results from TCRdb running MiXCR on the 5' RACE reads. The sample carries 500,000 to 550,000 distinct CDR3 sequences, roughly 22% recorded once. The V gene's germline CDR1 is MNHNS and CDR2 SASEGT. V shed 2 bases and J shed 2 bases, with 10 bases lying between them. This CDR3 region has 14 residues. The rearrangement uses TRBV6-1 and TRBJ2-7; D call uncertain. Sequenced material: PBMCs or a T cell subset sorted from them (not recorded which). This TCR derives from an adult woman who had mild COVID-19 (a few samples of this study predate the infection). Cell type and time point are not known. As DNA, the CDR3 is TGTGCCAGCAGTGAAATGTCCGCCACCTACGAGCAGTACTTC. It translates to CASSEMSATYEQYF.